This TCR beta chain was recovered during a study of cytomegalovirus exposure and HLA in healthy donors. This clone occurred once. The target antigen is unknown. Amplification used 60 Vbeta primers and 13 Jbeta primers. The assay was immunoSEQ multiplex PCR, and TCRdb's table has in-frame clones only and misses some. The data show about 160,000 clones, around four fifths seen once. Broader study findings: Compared with the approximately 680-donor mean, an Asian-associated ancestry cluster reportedly had fewer N-insertions, according to a later analysis.

Germline CDR1 and CDR2: SNHLY and FYNNEI. The V and J ends lost 3 bases and 3 bases respectively, with 8 bases between them. This CDR3 spans 13 amino acids. Source material: PBMCs. This chain joins TRBV2 and TRBJ1-1; unclear D gene. The receptor was derived from a female donor in good health and CMV-seronegative. Here the CDR3 DNA reads TGTGCCAGCAGTGAGGTTGCGTACACTGAAGCTTTCTTT. This sequence encodes CASSEVAYTEAFF. The full variable domain, completed using reference TRBV2 and TRBJ1-1, is EPEVTQTPSHQVTQMGQEVILRCVPISNHLYFYWYRQILGQKVEFLVSFYNNEISEKSEIFDDQFSVERPDGSNFTLKIRSTKLEDSAMYFCASSEVAYTEAFFGQGTRLTVV.